The entry that follows covers one TCR beta chain sequence. The target antigen is unknown. CDR3 length equals 15 residues. V dropped 3 bases and J dropped 3; count of bases not matched to a gene: 3. CDR1 and CDR2 (germline): KGHDR, SFDVKD. This entry is derived from a study of T cell responses to AZD1222 COVID-19 vaccine. Study results and caveats: Across spike, vaccine-associated CD4 TCRs were found, dominant at 160-218 and 743-854. Increased Spike-specific TCR breadth and depth were observed after two AZD1222 doses. Donors were largely white British and mainly female; clonal diversity was possibly underestimated. As reported, nearly half of all spike-specific TCRs target variant regions that are unmutated.

The protocol was immunoSEQ multiplex PCR, while the TCRdb copy is restricted to in-frame clones and leaves out a portion. This table holds roughly 28,000 clones, approximately 88% found once. V is TRBV24-1 and J is TRBJ2-3, with 9 bases that match TRBD1. This receptor was taken from an adult in good health. Here the sequenced sample was peripheral blood, taken on day 0 of AZD1222 vaccination. This CDR3 is CATSDAGQGTDTQYF. DNA for the CDR3: TGTGCCACCAGTGATGCCGGACAGGGGACAGATACGCAGTATTTT.